This TCR beta chain was captured in a study of T cell repertoires in cytomegalovirus infection (dated by TCRdb to about 2019). Background for the entire study: Donor HLA type was relevant to the analysis, because carriage of CMV infection together with the matching HLA type was indicated by public TCR beta signatures.

The CDR3 measures 16 amino acids from cysteine to phenylalanine. The only DNA kept is the CDR3, 48 bases in frame from the first base. According to the germline V gene, CDR1 reads SGHNT and CDR2 reads YENEEA. V was cut back by 1 base and J by 2 bases, leaving a gap of 14 bases between them. Sequencing was carried out with an Illumina HiSeq 1500. TCRdb itself trimmed the public reads at Q25 with fastp, ran MiXCR and retained productive beta chains. Every entry covers one CDR3 protein and lists the most common genes and DNA from its rows. The sample table contains a few hundred thousand distinct CDR3 sequences; only one count was recorded for roughly 13% of them. Together, the top ten hold around 8.8% of the sample. Ten or more counts support this clonotype. This clone's antigen is unknown. The sample holds no much larger clone one base away, and base qualities are not on file. The paper's findings and limits, for the study overall: In the ex vivo response, HLA-C-restricted CMV-specific TCR beta clonotypes were dominant, and in two of eight donors the single most frequent clonotype came from this HLA-C-restricted group. Cumulative frequency of public TCR beta family members discriminated carriers of CMV infection plus the relevant HLA type in this cohort and an independent approximately 350-donor cohort.

The sequence derives from a human donor in good health (CMV status not recorded). Some clones in this sample may be carry-over from other donors' samples. The sequence links TRBV11-3 to TRBJ1-1; the D segment cannot be called with confidence. The sequenced sample consisted of PBMCs. The DNA sequence reads TGTGCCAGCAGCTTAGTAAAGAACCTATTAAACACTGAAGCTTTCTTT. The encoded protein is CASSLVKNLLNTEAFF.